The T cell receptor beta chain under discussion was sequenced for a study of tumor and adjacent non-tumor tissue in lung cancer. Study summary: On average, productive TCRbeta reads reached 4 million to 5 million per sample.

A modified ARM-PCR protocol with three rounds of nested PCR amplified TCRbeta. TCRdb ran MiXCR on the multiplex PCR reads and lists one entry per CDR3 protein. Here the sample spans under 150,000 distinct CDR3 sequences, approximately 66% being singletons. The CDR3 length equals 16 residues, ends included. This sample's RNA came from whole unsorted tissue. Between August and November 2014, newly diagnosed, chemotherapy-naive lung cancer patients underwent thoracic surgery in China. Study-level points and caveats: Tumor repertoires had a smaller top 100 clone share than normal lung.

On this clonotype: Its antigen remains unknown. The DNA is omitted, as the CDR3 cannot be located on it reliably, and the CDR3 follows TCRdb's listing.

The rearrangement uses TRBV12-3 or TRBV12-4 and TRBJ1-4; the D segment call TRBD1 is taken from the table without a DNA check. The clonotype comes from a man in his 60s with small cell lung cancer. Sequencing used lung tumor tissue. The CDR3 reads CASSLNVGTGNGKLFF.